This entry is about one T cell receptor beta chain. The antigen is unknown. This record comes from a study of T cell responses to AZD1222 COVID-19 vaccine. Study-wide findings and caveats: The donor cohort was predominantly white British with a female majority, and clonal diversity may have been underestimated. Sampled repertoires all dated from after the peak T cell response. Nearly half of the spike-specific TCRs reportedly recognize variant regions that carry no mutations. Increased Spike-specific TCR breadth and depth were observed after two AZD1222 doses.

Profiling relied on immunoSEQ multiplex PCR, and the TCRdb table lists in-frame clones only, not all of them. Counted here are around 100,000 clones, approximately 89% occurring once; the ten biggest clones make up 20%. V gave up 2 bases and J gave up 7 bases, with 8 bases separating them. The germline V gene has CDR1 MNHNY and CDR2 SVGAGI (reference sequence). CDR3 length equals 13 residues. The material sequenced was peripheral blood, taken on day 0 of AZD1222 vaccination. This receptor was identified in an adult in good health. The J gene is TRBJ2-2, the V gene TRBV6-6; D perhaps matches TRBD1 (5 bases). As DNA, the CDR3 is TGTGCCAGCAGTTACCAAGGGGTCGGGGAGCTGTTTTTT. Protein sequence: CASSYQGVGELFF.